Detailed here is one T cell receptor beta chain. Its antigen is as yet unknown. Other DNA sequences in this sample translate to the same CDR3. These data belong to a study of cytomegalovirus exposure and HLA in healthy donors. V lost 0 bases, J lost 2 bases, and 0 bases stayed unmatched. The CDR3 has 14 residues. The germline V gene encodes CDR1 SGDLS and CDR2 YYNGEE. PCR involved 60 Vbeta and 13 Jbeta primers. Study processing details: A later analysis tallied approximately 78 million unique TCR beta chains, approximately 10 million of them shared. Profiled with immunoSEQ multiplex PCR; TCRdb holds only in-frame clones, not every one. V and J calls plus clone size are reproduced from that table; the DNA served to infer D and trimming. The sample includes roughly 180,000 clones, 77% of them seen just once. Overall study results and limits: Reported results showed that the classifier diagnosed cytomegalovirus status with high specificity and sensitivity. For most subjects, TCR beta sequences were reported to predict HLA-A and HLA-B alleles with accuracy. Later, TCR association rates were found to vary by HLA locus, highest for DRB1 and lowest for HLA-C.

This sequence was found in a young man in good health and CMV-seronegative. Sequencing used PBMCs. The V gene is TRBV9, the J gene TRBJ1-2, with 8 bases fitting TRBD1. The CDR3 DNA reads TGTGCCAGCAGCGTAGCAGGGGGCAACTATGGCTACACCTTC. Translating it yields CASSVAGGNYGYTF.